A single sample gave rise to the 30 T cell receptor beta chains below, sequenced in a study of T cell changes during pregnancy in multiple sclerosis. Produced via immunoSEQ multiplex PCR; TCRdb's table is partial and in-frame only. This repertoire shows tens of thousands of clones, around 93% found once; its top ten account for around 2%. The specimen was peripheral blood, collected in the first trimester of pregnancy. The receptors derive from a female donor in good health, enrolled as a control in a pregnancy study.

This clone appeared a single time. This chain joins TRBV4-3 and TRBJ2-5; D might be TRBD1 (7 bases). The V gene's germline CDR1 is LGHNA and CDR2 YSLEER. V lost 2 bases to trimming and J lost 5 bases, with 18 bases between them. The CDR3 is made up of 16 amino acids. CDR3 in DNA: TGCGCCAGCAGCCAAAGCCCGCAGGGGGGAGGCGAGACCCAGTACTTC. Amino acid sequence: CASSQSPQGGGETQYF.

The chain combines TRBV7-2 with TRBJ1-3; possibly TRBD1 for D (5 bases). This CDR3 comprises 13 residues. Between the trimmed V and J ends, which lost 7 bases and 3 bases, there was a span of 10 bases. CDR1 and CDR2 (germline): SGHTA, FQGNSA. The DNA of the CDR3 is TGTGCCAGCAAGACGGGGGTTGGAAACACCATATATTTT. It encodes CASKTGVGNTIYF.

The genes are TRBV18 and TRBJ1-5; D perhaps matches TRBD1 (6 bases). In germline, CDR1 is KGHSH, CDR2 LQKENI. Trimming shortened V by 0 bases and J by 7 bases, and 16 bases separated the two germline ends. The CDR3 has 16 residues. The CDR3 region is CASSPPSQGGQQPQHF. The CDR3 DNA reads as TGTGCCAGCTCACCACCGTCACAGGGAGGGCAGCAGCCCCAGCATTTT.

This chain joins TRBV5-4 and TRBJ2-3; 10 nucleotides match TRBD2. The V and J ends lost 4 bases and 4 bases, in that order; junction bases with no gene match: 6. Germline V gene lookup returns CDR1 SGHNT and CDR2 YYREEE (reference sequence). The CDR3 spans 15 residues. CDR3 DNA: TGTGCCAGCAGCAGCGGGGGGGCGGTATCAGATACGCAGTATTTT. Translating it yields CASSSGGAVSDTQYF.

The chain joins TRBV6-1 to TRBJ2-5, with D hard to call. This CDR3 is built from 14 residues. Germline assignment: CDR1 MNHNS and CDR2 SASEGT. The V gene lost 2 bases and the J gene lost 5 bases, with 12 bases spanning the gap. CDR3 in DNA: TGTGCCAGCAGTGAAAGTCGGGTTGTGGAGACCCAGTACTTC. This translates into CASSESRVVETQYF.

This chain connects TRBV9 to TRBJ1-6; D ambiguous. The germline V and J ends were trimmed by 0 bases and 7 bases, with 8 bases remaining between them. CDR3 length: 14 amino acids. The germline CDR1 and CDR2 sequences are SGDLS and YYNGEE. CDR3 DNA: TGTGCCAGCAGCGTAGGTCGAGGAAATTCACCCCTCCACTTT. It specifies CASSVGRGNSPLHF.

This clone was detected only a few times. The chain links TRBV6-5 to TRBJ2-7, with TRBD1 matching over 7 bases. The length of the CDR3 is 12 residues. CDR1 and CDR2 (germline): MNHEY, SVGAGI. V shed 5 bases and J 6 bases; nucleotides not matched to a gene: 4. CDR3 sequence reads: CASSTHRGEQYF. CDR3 in DNA: TGTGCCAGCAGTACCCACAGGGGCGAGCAGTACTTC.

The chain carries TRBV6-1 and TRBJ1-1, with 8 bases lining up with TRBD1. The CDR3 contains 18 residues. Germline V CDR1 and CDR2: MNHNS, SASEGT. V lost 4 bases to trimming and J lost 0 bases; unmatched junction nucleotides: 13. CDR3 sequence reads: CASSGTTGGSRVNTEAFF. Written as DNA, the CDR3 is TGTGCCAGCAGTGGTACCACAGGGGGATCGAGGGTGAACACTGAAGCTTTCTTT.

This clone is medium-sized (0.01 to 0.1%) in the sample. The rearrangement uses TRBV5-6 and TRBJ1-2, with D uncertain. The CDR3 extends over 14 amino acids. Germline V gene data show CDR1 as SGHDT and CDR2 as YYEEEE. Trimming removed 9 bases at V and 4 bases at J, with 19 bases between. DNA for the CDR3: TGTGCCACCACCTTCAGAGGCGTGGGCTATGGCTACACCTTC. This translates into CATTFRGVGYGYTF.

V and J are TRBV4-2 and TRBJ2-3, with 9 bases that match TRBD2. CDR1 is LGHNA, CDR2 YNFKEQ, per germline. This CDR3 comprises 15 residues. With 1 base clipped from V and 6 bases from J, the junction kept 5 bases outside the gene matches. This chain's CDR3 is CASSQVAGVSDTQYF. CDR3 DNA sequence: TGTGCCAGCAGCCAAGTAGCGGGGGTATCGGATACGCAGTATTTT.

V is TRBV5-5 and J is TRBJ2-7; unclear D gene. CDR1 and CDR2 (germline): SGHKS, YYEKEE (reference sequence). V was pared by 3 bases and J by 0 bases, with 16 bases between. This CDR3 contains 16 residues. DNA of the CDR3: TGTGCCAGCAGCTCCCGAAAAGTACCAGTCTCCTACGAGCAGTACTTC. Amino acids: CASSSRKVPVSYEQYF. The complete variable domain, with remaining parts taken from reference TRBV5-5 and TRBJ2-7, reads DAGVTQSPTHLIKTRGQQVTLRCSPISGHKSVSWYQQVLGQGPQFIFQYYEKEERGRGNFPDRFSARQFPNYSSELNVNALLLGDSALYLCASSSRKVPVSYEQYFGPGTRLTVT.

The V call is TRBV5-1, the J call TRBJ1-4; tentative D call: TRBD1 (5 bases). This CDR3 is built from 15 residues. Germline CDR1 is SGHRS and CDR2 is YFSETQ. The V and J ends lost 6 bases and 8 bases respectively, with 20 bases between them. CDR3 residues: CASNQEGAVGEKLFF. CDR3 in DNA: TGCGCCAGCAACCAGGAAGGGGCGGTAGGAGAAAAACTGTTTTTT.

J is TRBJ2-5 and V is TRBV6-5; D is possibly TRBD2 (5 bases). The CDR3 is 13 residues long. Trimming removed 4 bases from V and 5 bases from J, with 11 bases in between. The germline CDR1 and CDR2 sequences are MNHEY and SVGAGI. As DNA, the CDR3 is TGTGCCAGCAGTTCCCTAGCCGGGGAGACCCAGTACTTC. This gives the protein CASSSLAGETQYF.

The table lists this clone with a few counts. J is TRBJ1-6 and V is TRBV2, with D possibly being TRBD1 (5 bases). V dropped 8 bases and J dropped 8 bases, with 7 bases sitting between them. The CDR3 is 11 residues long. Germline values: CDR1 SNHLY, CDR2 FYNNEI. This CDR3 is CASWGDSPLHF. CDR3 in DNA: TGTGCCAGCTGGGGGGATTCACCCCTCCACTTT.

V is TRBV11-2 and J is TRBJ1-6; TRBD1 is a possible D gene (6 bases). This CDR3 comprises 16 residues. Germline lookup yields CDR1 SGHAT and CDR2 FQNNGV. V shed 3 bases and J shed 5 bases, with 14 bases lying between them. This CDR3 is CASSLGPGHNNSPLHF. The CDR3 DNA follows: TGTGCCAGCAGCTTGGGGCCGGGACACAATAATTCACCCCTCCACTTT.

The V call is TRBV9, the J call TRBJ1-1; D is ambiguous. CDR1 is SGDLS, CDR2 YYNGEE, per germline. The CDR3 contains 15 residues. Deletions cut 2 bases from V and 4 bases from J, with 15 bases between. In nucleotides, the CDR3 is TGTGCCAGCAGCGTCCTAGGGCAGGAGGGCACTGAAGCTTTCTTT. This codes for CASSVLGQEGTEAFF.

The rearrangement links TRBV6-1 to TRBJ2-1, with TRBD1 as a possible D gene (5 bases). This CDR3 region has 16 residues. CDR1 is MNHNS and CDR2 is SASEGT in the germline V gene. Trimming removed 3 bases at V and 0 bases at J, with 12 bases between. CDR3 residues: CASSEINRSSYNEQFF. In nucleotides, the CDR3 is TGTGCCAGCAGTGAGATAAACAGGAGCTCCTACAATGAGCAGTTCTTC.

V usage is TRBV4-2 and J usage is TRBJ1-3; the match to TRBD1 covers 9 bases. The V and J ends lost 4 bases and 4 bases, in that order; junction bases with no gene match: 2. The germline gives CDR1 LGHNA, CDR2 YNFKEQ. This CDR3 region has 14 residues. CDR3 in amino acids: CASSPGTGGNTIYF. As DNA, the CDR3 is TGTGCCAGCAGCCCCGGGACAGGGGGAAACACCATATATTTT.

V usage is TRBV28 and J usage is TRBJ2-3, with 10 nucleotides matching TRBD2. The CDR3 has 16 amino acids. V gave up 5 bases and J gave up 8 bases; unmatched junction bases: 13. Germline values: CDR1 MDHEN, CDR2 SYDVKM. CDR3 protein: CASSGSASGGGGTQYF. DNA of the CDR3: TGTGCCAGCAGTGGATCAGCTAGCGGGGGTGGTGGTACGCAGTATTTT.

This clone showed up just a few times. The CDR3 DNA reads as TGTGCCAGTAGTATTTCGGGGATTAGTTACAATGAGCAGTTCTTC. This translates into CASSISGISYNEQFF. The chain combines TRBV19 with TRBJ2-1; weak D call: TRBD2 (5 bases). The CDR3 extends over 15 amino acids. V dropped 3 bases and J dropped 4 bases, with 13 bases sitting between them. The germline V gene encodes CDR1 LNHDA and CDR2 SQIVND (reference sequence).

The chain recombines TRBV7-9 with TRBJ2-5, with TRBD1 matching over 8 bases. With 5 bases clipped from V and 2 bases from J, the junction kept 7 bases outside the gene matches. The CDR3 is made up of 15 amino acids. Germline V lookup: CDR1 SEHNR, CDR2 FQNEAQ (reference sequence). As DNA, the CDR3 is TGTGCCAGCAGCCCCCCGGGGACAGGACAAGAGACCCAGTACTTC. As protein: CASSPPGTGQETQYF.

This clone was counted between two and nine times. This rearrangement joins TRBV2 to TRBJ1-2; TRBD1 might be the D (5 bases). The germline V gene encodes CDR1 SNHLY and CDR2 FYNNEI. The CDR3 runs 14 residues. V was trimmed by 6 bases and J by 1 base, leaving 12 bases between them. This chain's CDR3 is CASSPTGINYGYTF. In DNA, the CDR3 is TGTGCCAGCAGCCCCACAGGAATTAACTATGGCTACACCTTC.

The chain couples TRBV5-1 to TRBJ2-3, with a possible D match to TRBD2 (6 bases). Trimming left V 4 bases short and J 0 bases short, with 12 bases between. This CDR3 comprises 15 residues. The germline CDR1 and CDR2 sequences are SGHRS and YFSETQ. The CDR3 nucleotides are TGCGCCAGCAGCCCGGGGGACGTAAGCACAGATACGCAGTATTTT. This sequence encodes CASSPGDVSTDTQYF. The full variable domain, in which reference TRBV5-1 and TRBJ2-3 provide the parts outside the CDR3, is KAGVTQTPRYLIKTRGQQVTLSCSPISGHRSVSWYQQTPGQGLQFLFEYFSETQRNKGNFPGRFSGRQFSNSRSEMNVSTLELGDSALYLCASSPGDVSTDTQYFGPGTRLTVL.

The chain has TRBV6-6 and TRBJ1-5, with no clear D. Per the germline V gene, CDR1 is MNHNY and CDR2 is SVGAGI (reference sequence). The CDR3 has 16 residues. Trimming shortened V by 2 bases and J by 4 bases, and 15 bases separated the two germline ends. CDR3 nucleotides: TGTGCCAGCAGTTACGAGGTCCCACGCGAGAATCAGCCCCAGCATTTT. Protein: CASSYEVPRENQPQHF.

The gene calls are TRBV7-2 and TRBJ2-7, with 7 bases aligning to TRBD1. The CDR3 is 13 residues long. The V gene's germline CDR1 is SGHTA and CDR2 FQGNSA. The trim removed 5 bases at V and 5 bases at J, leaving 6 bases unmatched. CDR3 region: CASSPPGGDEQYF. The CDR3 nucleotides read TGTGCCAGCAGCCCACCAGGGGGAGACGAGCAGTACTTC. The variable domain in full, completed from reference TRBV7-2 and TRBJ2-7, reads GAGVSQSPSNKVTEKGKDVELRCDPISGHTALYWYRQSLGQGLEFLIYFQGNSAPDKSGLPSDRFSAERTGGSVSTLTIQRTQQEDSAVYLCASSPPGGDEQYFGPGTRLTVT.

The chain employs TRBV4-3 and TRBJ2-2, with 11 bases matching TRBD2. This CDR3 is built from 18 residues. V lost 5 bases and J lost 7; bases outside the gene matches: 15. Germline values: CDR1 LGHNA, CDR2 YSLEER. The CDR3 is CASSSSPRLAGFGGELFF. DNA for the CDR3: TGCGCCAGCAGCTCTTCCCCTAGACTAGCGGGGTTCGGCGGGGAGCTGTTTTTT.

On this clone itself: This same CDR3 is encoded by further DNA sequences in the sample. The V gene is TRBV5-4, the J gene TRBJ2-3; 14 bases map to TRBD2. Per germline, CDR1 SGHNT and CDR2 YYREEE (reference sequence). CDR3 length: 16 residues. V lost 4 bases and J lost 3; bases outside the gene matches: 4. Here the CDR3 DNA reads TGTGCCAGCAGCCTTCGACTAGCGGGGGGGACAGATACGCAGTATTTT. Translating it yields CASSLRLAGGTDTQYF.

The V and J genes are TRBV4-3 and TRBJ2-3; TRBD2 matches at 13 bases. Trimming took 4 bases from V and 2 from J; bases not matched to a gene: 6. CDR1 is LGHNA and CDR2 is YSLEER in the germline V gene. CDR3 length: 17 residues. The CDR3 spells CASSPGTSGAYTDTQYF. DNA of the CDR3: TGCGCCAGCAGCCCCGGGACTAGCGGGGCCTACACAGATACGCAGTATTTT.

V gene TRBV19 combines with J gene TRBJ1-3; TRBD1 is a possible D gene (6 bases). The CDR3 length is 16 residues. The V gene lost 3 bases and the J gene lost 0 bases, with 12 bases spanning the gap. In germline, CDR1 is LNHDA, CDR2 SQIVND (reference sequence). The CDR3, as DNA: TGTGCCAGTAGTATGGGCAGGGGTTTCTCTGGAAACACCATATATTTT. Its translation is CASSMGRGFSGNTIYF.

This sequence joins TRBV6-5 and TRBJ2-5; D uncertain. Trimming removed 7 bases from V and 5 bases from J, with 8 bases in between. Germline values: CDR1 MNHEY, CDR2 SVGAGI. This CDR3 has 11 amino acids. The CDR3 bases are TGTGCCAGCACAGGAACCGAGACCCAGTACTTC. Translating it yields CASTGTETQYF.